A selection of T cell receptor beta chains follows, all from one sample in a study of blood T cell repertoires in COVID-19. Data came from immunoSEQ multiplex PCR; TCRdb stores just in-frame clones and leaves some out. Of around 150,000 clones in the sample, 70% to 85% were seen once. Source material: peripheral blood. These receptors came from a human donor in a cohort sampled during active COVID-19. The CDR3 runs from the conserved cysteine through the conserved F or W. D genes are given only for firm matches. The size field is filled for only some rows; it gives once, few, many or a size class.

>TRBJ2-7|once|TRBV2|TRBD2
CASSGLAGFYEQYF
TGTGCCAGCAGTGGGCTAGCGGGGTTCTACGAGCAGTACTTC
>TRBJ1-1|-|TRBV24-1|TRBD1
CATSGGTGLNTEAFF
TGTGCCACCAGTGGTGGGACAGGACTTAACACTGAAGCTTTCTTT
>TRBJ2-7|-|TRBV5-4|-
CASRDKTVDSYEQYF
TGTGCCAGCCGGGACAAGACGGTAGACTCCTACGAGCAGTACTTC
>TRBJ2-2|-|TRBV25-1|-
CASLGVGPGELFF
TGTGCCAGCCTAGGGGTGGGGCCCGGGGAGCTGTTTTTT
>TRBJ1-2|-|TRBV5-1|-
CASSLVARVEDGYTF
TGCGCCAGCAGCTTGGTTGCCAGGGTTGAGGATGGCTACACCTTC
>TRBJ1-2|few|TRBV13|-
CASRSRRGNFYGYTF
TGTGCCAGCAGGAGTCGACGGGGGAATTTCTATGGCTACACCTTC
>TRBJ2-2|-|TRBV2|TRBD1
CASGRDRNTGELFF
TGTGCCAGCGGTCGGGACAGAAACACCGGGGAGCTGTTTTTT
>TRBJ2-5|-|TRBV2|TRBD2
CASSDGRGAQETQYF
TGTGCCAGCAGTGATGGGCGGGGGGCCCAAGAGACCCAGTACTTC
>TRBJ2-3|-|TRBV10-3|-
CAISESSREEYF
TGTGCCATCAGTGAGTCGTCCCGAGAGGAGTATTTT
>TRBJ1-3|-|TRBV5-1|-
CASSLRGPGNTIYF
TGCGCCAGCAGCTTGAGGGGTCCTGGAAACACCATATATTTT
>TRBJ1-1|-|TRBV19|-
CASKGGDFGRVAEAFF
TGTGCCTCGAAAGGTGGAGACTTTGGGAGGGTCGCTGAAGCTTTCTTT
>TRBJ1-3|-|TRBV7-8|TRBD1
CASSSSALTGISSGNTIYF
TGTGCCAGCAGCTCATCGGCTCTGACAGGGATCAGCTCTGGAAACACCATATATTTT
>TRBJ2-4|-|TRBV19|TRBD1
CASSIDGTGMVTKNIQYF
TGTGCCAGTAGTATAGACGGGACAGGGATGGTGACCAAAAACATTCAGTACTTC
>TRBJ2-1|few|TRBV3-1/TRBV3-2|TRBD1
CASRSAGGLYNEQFF
TGTGCCAGCAGAAGTGCAGGGGGATTGTACAATGAGCAGTTCTTC
>TRBJ2-1|-|TRBV7-9|TRBD1
CASSKLGQSSYNEQFF
TGTGCCAGCAGCAAGCTGGGACAGAGCTCCTACAATGAGCAGTTCTTC
>TRBJ2-7|once|TRBV30|-
CAWSVGRGPPAEQYF
TGTGCCTGGAGTGTGGGTAGGGGTCCACCCGCCGAGCAGTACTTC
>TRBJ2-5|-|TRBV2|-
CASSEARAAGPAQYF
TGTGCCAGCAGTGAAGCGCGGGCCGCGGGGCCAGCCCAGTACTTC
>TRBJ1-5|-|TRBV18|TRBD1
CASSPNTGEQPQHF
TGTGCCAGCTCACCAAATACAGGGGAACAGCCCCAGCATTTT
>TRBJ2-3|-|TRBV7-2|-
CASSLVGGVTDTQYF
TGTGCCAGCAGCTTAGTTGGCGGGGTCACAGATACGCAGTATTTT
>TRBJ1-1|-|TRBV27|TRBD1
CASSRLPPGQGPEAFF
TGTGCCAGCAGTCGACTCCCGCCCGGACAGGGACCTGAAGCTTTCTTT
>TRBJ1-1|-|TRBV9|-
CASSVARNTEAFF
TGTGCCAGCAGCGTAGCCCGGAACACTGAAGCTTTCTTT
>TRBJ2-7|-|TRBV13|TRBD1
CASSWISGQGAREQYF
TGTGCCAGCAGCTGGATCTCGGGACAGGGGGCGCGGGAGCAGTACTTC
>TRBJ1-1|-|TRBV7-9|-
CASNRNTEAFF
TGTGCCAGCAACAGGAACACTGAAGCTTTCTTT